This T cell receptor (beta chain) was captured in a study of cytomegalovirus exposure and HLA in healthy donors. The CDR3 runs to 18 residues. Germline CDR1 and CDR2: SGHTS and YDEGEE. The V and J ends lost 3 bases and 2 bases, in that order; junction bases with no gene match: 12. Only in-frame clones appear in the TCRdb table, and some are missing; sequencing was by immunoSEQ multiplex PCR. The profile shows over 150,000 clones, 90% to 97% of them singletons. This rearrangement joins TRBV5-8 to TRBJ1-5, with 9 nucleotides matching TRBD1. Sequenced input: PBMCs. This sequence originates from a woman aged 18-29 years in good health and CMV-seronegative. CDR3 loop: CASSSTGVTGGGNQPQHF. CDR3 in DNA: TGTGCCAGCAGCTCCACCGGGGTGACAGGGGGTGGCAATCAGCCCCAGCATTTT.